The 20 T cell receptor beta chains given below trace back to one sample, sequenced in a study of cytomegalovirus exposure and HLA in healthy donors (dated by TCRdb to 2017 to 2019). The receptor library was made with the immunoSEQ multiplex PCR assay. For the multiplex PCR, a mixture combining 60 forward primers for TCR Vbeta segments and 13 reverse primers for TCR Jbeta segments was used. Held by TCRdb, this immuneACCESS table contains in-frame sequences only and omits some clones. Under half of the omission traces to an unresolved V gene where checked; the cause of the rest is unknown. The sample data list some 140,000 clones, and roughly 70% of these were observed just once. 1.5% to 2% of the sample is held by the ten biggest clonotypes. Material for sequencing was PBMCs. The receptors come from a human donor in good health.

The chain links TRBV10-3 to TRBJ1-3; D is perhaps TRBD1 (6 bases). The CDR3 is 15 residues long. Germline V gene lookup returns CDR1 ENHRY and CDR2 SYGVKD. Trimming shortened V by 6 bases and J by 4 bases, and 16 bases separated the two germline ends. Here the CDR3 DNA reads TGTGCCATCAGCGATACAGGGTCTTGGGGAAACACCATATATTTT. Protein product: CAISDTGSWGNTIYF.

This clone came up a few times. The rearrangement uses TRBV4-2 and TRBJ2-1; 16 bases map to TRBD2. CDR3 size: 21 residues. CDR1 LGHNA and CDR2 YNFKEQ come from the germline V gene. Losses at the gene ends were 4 bases for V and 0 bases for J; bases not matched to a gene: 12. CDR3 DNA: TGTGCCAGCAGCCCCATTACCGGGACTAGCGGGAGGGCCAGCTCCTACAATGAGCAGTTCTTC. This translates into CASSPITGTSGRASSYNEQFF.

The chain joins TRBV10-3 to TRBJ2-1, with 8 bases that match TRBD1. Germline CDR1 and CDR2: ENHRY and SYGVKD. The CDR3 extends over 14 amino acids. After removal of 3 bases from V and 9 bases from J, the junction contained 7 bases not matched to a gene. CDR3 region: CAISDRGQGSEQFF. CDR3 DNA sequence: TGTGCCATCAGTGACAGGGGGCAAGGTAGTGAGCAGTTCTTC.

The gene calls are TRBV19 and TRBJ2-3, with D possibly TRBD2 on 6 matching bases. This CDR3 is 14 amino acids long. The germline V gene encodes CDR1 LNHDA and CDR2 SQIVND (reference sequence). V gave up 3 bases and J gave up 0 bases, with 7 bases separating them. As DNA, the CDR3 is TGTGCCAGTAGTATCGGGACTAGCACAGATACGCAGTATTTT. It codes for CASSIGTSTDTQYF.

This chain joins TRBV19 and TRBJ2-2; 7 positions match TRBD2. Per germline, CDR1 LNHDA and CDR2 SQIVND (reference sequence). The V segment lost 3 bases and the J segment 6 bases; nucleotides outside the gene matches: 10. CDR3 length: 16 amino acids. DNA of the CDR3: TGTGCCAGTAGTATGTTGGCGGGAGTTAGGGCCGGGGAGCTGTTTTTT. Translation: CASSMLAGVRAGELFF.

CDR3 DNA: TGTGCCAGCAGCAAAGCGCGGGCTTGTAGCACAGATACGCAGTATTTT. Translating it yields CASSKARACSTDTQYF. The chain links TRBV21-1 to TRBJ2-3; TRBD2, as called in the table, went unchecked against the DNA. TRBV21-1 is labeled a pseudogene. CDR3 length: 16 amino acids.

This clone was seen a single time. J is TRBJ1-2 and V is TRBV29-1; unclear D gene. Per germline, CDR1 SQVTM and CDR2 ANQGSEA. The CDR3 length is 14 residues. V lost 6 bases and J lost 3, with 17 bases in between. CDR3 sequence reads: CSVTPKAAHYGYTF. As DNA, the CDR3 is TGCAGCGTGACCCCTAAGGCGGCCCACTATGGCTACACCTTC.

The chain recombines TRBV6-1 with TRBJ2-7; TRBD2 matches 9 bases. The CDR3 consists of 14 residues. The germline V gene encodes CDR1 MNHNS and CDR2 SASEGT. J gave up 4 bases and V 5 bases, and 6 bases lay outside the gene matches. The CDR3 is CASSRLAEGYEQYF. Written as DNA, the CDR3 is TGTGCCAGCAGTAGACTAGCGGAGGGGTACGAGCAGTACTTC.

This clone was seen more than once but under ten times. This sequence joins TRBV11-2 and TRBJ2-7, with D possibly TRBD1 on 5 matching bases. The CDR3 consists of 15 residues. V shed 1 base and J shed 3 bases, with 13 bases lying between them. Per germline, CDR1 SGHAT and CDR2 FQNNGV. CDR3 amino acids: CASSLVQAPNYEQYF. CDR3 DNA sequence: TGTGCCAGCAGCTTAGTACAGGCTCCCAACTACGAGCAGTACTTC.

The V gene is TRBV7-9, the J gene TRBJ1-2; a weak D match, TRBD1 (5 bases). The CDR3 covers 13 residues. The V end lost 4 bases, the J end lost 7 bases, and 13 bases lay between the germline ends. CDR1 is SEHNR, CDR2 FQNEAQ, per germline (reference sequence). The CDR3: CASSSSVGGGYTF. The CDR3 region has the DNA TGTGCCAGCAGCTCGTCGGTGGGGGGTGGCTACACCTTC. Full variable domain (remainder filled in from reference TRBV7-9 and TRBJ1-2): DTGVSQNPRHKITKRGQNVTFRCDPISEHNRLYWYRQTLGQGPEFLTYFQNEAQLEKSRLLSDRFSAERPKGSFSTLEIQRTEQGDSAMYLCASSSSVGGGYTFGSGTRLTVV.

The chain links TRBV19 to TRBJ2-7; 13 nucleotides line up with TRBD2. V shed 3 bases and J 6 bases; nucleotides not matched to a gene: 5. The germline gives CDR1 LNHDA, CDR2 SQIVND (reference sequence). The CDR3 spans 15 residues. CDR3 coding DNA: TGTGCCAGTAGTATTGGCGGACTAGCGGGAGTCGAGCAGTACTTC. It codes for CASSIGGLAGVEQYF.

This chain connects TRBV9 to TRBJ2-7; 10 nucleotides line up with TRBD1. The J segment lost 4 bases and the V segment lost 0 bases, leaving 4 bases of the junction unmatched. In germline, CDR1 is SGDLS, CDR2 YYNGEE. This CDR3 is built from 15 residues. CDR3 in amino acids: CASSVAGTGVYEQYF. CDR3 DNA: TGTGCCAGCAGCGTAGCCGGGACAGGGGTGTACGAGCAGTACTTC. The full variable domain, in which reference TRBV9 and TRBJ2-7 provide the parts outside the CDR3, is DSGVTQTPKHLITATGQRVTLRCSPRSGDLSVYWYQQSLDQGLQFLIQYYNGEERAKGNILERFSAQQFPDLHSELNLSSLELGDSALYFCASSVAGTGVYEQYFGPGTRLTVT.

The chain couples TRBV9 to TRBJ2-2; D is perhaps TRBD1 (5 bases). V was cut by 3 bases and J by 0 bases, with 15 bases left in between. This CDR3 spans 17 amino acids. CDR1 and CDR2 (germline): SGDLS, YYNGEE. CDR3 sequence: CASSAPTDISNTGELFF. For the CDR3, the DNA is TGTGCCAGCAGCGCCCCTACGGACATATCGAACACCGGGGAGCTGTTTTTT.

This clone was detected only a few times. V gene TRBV6-4 combines with J gene TRBJ2-1; 10 nucleotides line up with TRBD2. Germline loops: CDR1 MRHNA, CDR2 SNTAGT. J gave up 7 bases and V 4 bases, and 7 bases lay outside the gene matches. The CDR3 sequence is 15 residues long. The CDR3 DNA is TGTGCCAGCAGTGTCGGGGCTAGCGGGAGTAATGAGCAGTTCTTC. This gives the protein CASSVGASGSNEQFF.

The genes are TRBV5-1 and TRBJ1-1; a possible D gene is TRBD1 (6 bases). CDR3 length: 15 residues. CDR1 and CDR2 (germline): SGHRS, YFSETQ. Trimming took off 0 bases at V and 6 bases at J, with 15 bases between the two ends. The chain's CDR3 is CASSLGGPNAAEAFF. Written as DNA, the CDR3 is TGCGCCAGCAGCTTGGGGGGGCCAAATGCCGCTGAAGCTTTCTTT.

Concerning this clone: One junction end does not reproduce the germline sequence, and a read error may be involved. The CDR3 is CASSSKTSGRGHF. CDR3 DNA sequence: TGTGCCAGCAGCTCAAAGACTAGCGGGAGGGGGCACTTC. V and J are TRBV13 and TRBJ2-7, with 14 bases identical to TRBD2. This CDR3 region has 13 residues. Germline CDR1 is PRHDT and CDR2 is FYEKMQ (reference sequence).

Here the CDR3 reads CASSLEGGTYNEQFF. Here the CDR3 DNA reads TGTGCCAGCAGCTTAGAAGGGGGTACCTACAATGAGCAGTTCTTC. This chain joins TRBV7-9 and TRBJ2-1; D perhaps matches TRBD1 (6 bases). The CDR3 runs to 15 residues. Per the germline V gene, CDR1 is SEHNR and CDR2 is FQNEAQ (reference sequence). The V end lost 1 base, the J end lost 2 bases, and 9 bases lay between the germline ends.

This clone has only a few counts. This chain's CDR3 is CASSLRLEQYF. The CDR3 DNA sequence: TGTGCCAGCAGTCTTCGTCTCGAGCAGTACTTC. J is TRBJ2-7 and V is TRBV28; D unresolved. V lost 5 bases to trimming and J lost 6 bases, with 8 bases between them. This CDR3 is built from 11 residues. Germline CDR1 is MDHEN and CDR2 is SYDVKM.

The rearrangement uses TRBV7-3 and TRBJ2-3; D is uncertain. This CDR3 is 19 amino acids long. Deletions cut 5 bases from V and 1 base from J, with 25 bases between. The V gene's germline CDR1 is SGHTA and CDR2 FQGTGA. CDR3 region: CASSPTSTKGSWGTDTQYF. CDR3 bases: TGTGCCAGCAGCCCTACTTCCACTAAAGGATCCTGGGGCACAGATACGCAGTATTTT.

The V gene is TRBV7-3, the J gene TRBJ2-2; a possible D gene is TRBD1 (6 bases). The CDR3 loop spans 14 amino acids. The V gene's germline CDR1 is SGHTA and CDR2 FQGTGA. Trimming left V 6 bases short and J 3 bases short, with 11 bases between. The CDR3 spells CASRSPGDTGELFF. In DNA form, the CDR3 reads TGTGCCAGCAGGAGCCCAGGGGACACCGGGGAGCTGTTTTTT. Supplemented by reference TRBV7-3 and TRBJ2-2, the full variable domain reads GAGVSQTPSNKVTEKGKYVELRCDPISGHTALYWYRQSLGQGPEFLIYFQGTGAADDSGLPNDRFFAVRPEGSVSTLKIQRTERGDSAVYLCASRSPGDTGELFFGEGSRLTVL.